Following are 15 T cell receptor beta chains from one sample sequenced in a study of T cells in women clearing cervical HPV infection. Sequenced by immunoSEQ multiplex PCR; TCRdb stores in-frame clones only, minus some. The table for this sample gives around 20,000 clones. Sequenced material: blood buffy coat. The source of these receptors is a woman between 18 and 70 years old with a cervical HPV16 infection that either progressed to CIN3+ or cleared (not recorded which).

The chain's CDR3 is CASSFGTGQFTDTQYF. CDR3 DNA, as far as it was read: TGTGCCAGCAGCTTCGGGACAGGGCAGTTCACAGATACG. This chain connects TRBV5-4 to TRBJ2-3; the match to TRBD1 covers 9 bases. The missing CDR3 end, 3 residues past where the read stops, is filled in from the germline J gene. The ends lost 2 bases at V and 2 bases at J; junction bases unmatched: 6. The CDR3 spans 16 residues. Germline loops: CDR1 SGHNT, CDR2 YYREEE (reference sequence).

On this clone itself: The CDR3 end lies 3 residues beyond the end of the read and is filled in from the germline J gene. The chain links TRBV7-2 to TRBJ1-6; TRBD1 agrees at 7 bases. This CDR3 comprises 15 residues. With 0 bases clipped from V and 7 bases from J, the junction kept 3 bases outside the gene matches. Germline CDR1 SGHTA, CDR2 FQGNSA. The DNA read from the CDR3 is TGTGCCAGCAGCTTAGCGGGACAGACGAATTCACCC. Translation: CASSLAGQTNSP. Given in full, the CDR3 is CASSLAGQTNSPLHF.

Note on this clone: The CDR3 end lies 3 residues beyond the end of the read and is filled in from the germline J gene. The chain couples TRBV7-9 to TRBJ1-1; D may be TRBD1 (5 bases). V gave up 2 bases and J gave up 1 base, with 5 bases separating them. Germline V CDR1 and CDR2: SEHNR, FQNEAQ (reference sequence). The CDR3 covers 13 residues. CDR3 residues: CASSLQGNTEAFF. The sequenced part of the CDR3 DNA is TGTGCCAGCAGCTTACAGGGGAACACTGAA.

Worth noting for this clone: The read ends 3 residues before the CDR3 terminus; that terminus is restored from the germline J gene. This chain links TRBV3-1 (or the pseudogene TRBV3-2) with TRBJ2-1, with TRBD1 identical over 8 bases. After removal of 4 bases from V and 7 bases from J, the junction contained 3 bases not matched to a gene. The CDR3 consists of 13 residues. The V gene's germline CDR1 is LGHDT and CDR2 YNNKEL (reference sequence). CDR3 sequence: CASSRTGGNEQFF. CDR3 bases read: TGTGCCAGCAGCCGTACAGGGGGTAATGAG.

The CDR3 loop reads CASSAGQGARDYTF. CDR3 DNA, as far as it was read: TGTGCCAGTAGTGCGGGACAGGGGGCACGGGAC. The rearrangement uses TRBV19 and TRBJ1-2; 12 bases map to TRBD1. The read finishes 3 residues shy of the CDR3 end, and the germline J gene is used to complete it. Germline V gene sequence: CDR1 LNHDA, CDR2 SQIVND (reference sequence). The CDR3 is made up of 14 amino acids.

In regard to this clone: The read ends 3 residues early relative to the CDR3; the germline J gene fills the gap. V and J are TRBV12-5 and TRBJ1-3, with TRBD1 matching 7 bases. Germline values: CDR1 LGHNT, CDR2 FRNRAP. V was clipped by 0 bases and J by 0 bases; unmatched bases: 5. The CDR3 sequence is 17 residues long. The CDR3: CASGLVLGQRSGNTIYF. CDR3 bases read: TGTGCTAGTGGTTTGGTACTGGGACAGCGCTCTGGAAACACC. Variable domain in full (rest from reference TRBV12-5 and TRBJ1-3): DARVTQTPRHKVTEMGQEVTMRCQPILGHNTVFWYRQTMMQGLELLAYFRNRAPLDDSGMPKDRFSAEMPDATLATLKIQPSEPRDSAVYFCASGLVLGQRSGNTIYFGEGSWLTVV.

The DNA read from the CDR3 is TGCAGTGCTTTGCCCTTACAGGTGGGGGCAGGGGAGACC. Its protein product is CSALPLQVGAGET. The whole CDR3 sequence is CSALPLQVGAGETQYF. The chain combines TRBV20-1 with TRBJ2-5; D might be TRBD1 (6 bases). The read halts 3 residues ahead of the CDR3 end, with the missing end drawn from the germline J gene. Germline V lookup: CDR1 DFQATT, CDR2 SNEGSKA (reference sequence). The CDR3 extends over 16 amino acids. The V end was cut by 5 bases, the J end by 5 bases, with 24 bases between.

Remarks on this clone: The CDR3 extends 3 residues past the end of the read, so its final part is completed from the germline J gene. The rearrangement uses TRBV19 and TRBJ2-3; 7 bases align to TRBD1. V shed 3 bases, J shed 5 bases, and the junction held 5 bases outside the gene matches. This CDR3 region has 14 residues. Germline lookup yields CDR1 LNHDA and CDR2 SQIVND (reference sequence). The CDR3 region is CASSISQGVDTQYF. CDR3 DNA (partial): TGTGCCAGTAGTATTTCCCAGGGGGTAGATACG.

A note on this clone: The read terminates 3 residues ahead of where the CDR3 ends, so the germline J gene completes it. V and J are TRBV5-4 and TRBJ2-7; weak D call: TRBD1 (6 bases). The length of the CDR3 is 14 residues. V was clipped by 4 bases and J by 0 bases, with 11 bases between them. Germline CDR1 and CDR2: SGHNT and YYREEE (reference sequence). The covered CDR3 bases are TGTGCCAGCAGCCCTGACAGGAGCTCCTACGAG. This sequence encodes CASSPDRSSYE. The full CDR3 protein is CASSPDRSSYEQYF.

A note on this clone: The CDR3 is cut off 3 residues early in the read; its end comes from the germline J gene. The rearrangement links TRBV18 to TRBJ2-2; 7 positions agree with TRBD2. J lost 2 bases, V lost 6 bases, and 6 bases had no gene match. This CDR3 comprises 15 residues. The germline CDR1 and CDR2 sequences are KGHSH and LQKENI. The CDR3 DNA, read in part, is TGTGCCAGCTCGCGGGGGACGGGAAACACCGGGGAG. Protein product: CASSRGTGNTGE. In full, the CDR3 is CASSRGTGNTGELFF.

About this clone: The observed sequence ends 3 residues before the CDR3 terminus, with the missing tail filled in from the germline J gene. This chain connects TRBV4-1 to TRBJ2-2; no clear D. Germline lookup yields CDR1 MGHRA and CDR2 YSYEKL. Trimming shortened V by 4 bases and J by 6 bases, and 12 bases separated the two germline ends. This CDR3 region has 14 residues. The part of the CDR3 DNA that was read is TGCGCCAGCAGCCCCCCACTTCGGTCCGGGGAG. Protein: CASSPPLRSGE. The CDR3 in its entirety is CASSPPLRSGELFF.

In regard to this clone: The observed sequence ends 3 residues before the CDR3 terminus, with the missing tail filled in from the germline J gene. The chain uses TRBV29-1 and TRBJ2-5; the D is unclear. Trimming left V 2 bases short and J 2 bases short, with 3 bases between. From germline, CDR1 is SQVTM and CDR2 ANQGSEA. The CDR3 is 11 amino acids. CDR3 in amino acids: CSVEQQETQYF. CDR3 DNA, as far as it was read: TGCAGCGTTGAACAACAAGAGACC.

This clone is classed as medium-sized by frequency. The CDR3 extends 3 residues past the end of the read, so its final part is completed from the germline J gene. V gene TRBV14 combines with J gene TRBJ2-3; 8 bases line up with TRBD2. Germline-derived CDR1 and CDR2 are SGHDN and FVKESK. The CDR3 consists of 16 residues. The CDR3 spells CASSQEGLGGIRSQYF. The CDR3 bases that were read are TGTGCCAGCAGCCAAGAGGGACTAGGAGGGATACGATCG. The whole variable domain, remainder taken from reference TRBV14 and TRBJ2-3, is EAGVTQFPSHSVIEKGQTVTLRCDPISGHDNLYWYRRVMGKEIKFLLHFVKESKQDESGMPNNRFLAERTGGTYSTLKVQPAELEDSGVYFCASSQEGLGGIRSQYFGPGTRLTVL.

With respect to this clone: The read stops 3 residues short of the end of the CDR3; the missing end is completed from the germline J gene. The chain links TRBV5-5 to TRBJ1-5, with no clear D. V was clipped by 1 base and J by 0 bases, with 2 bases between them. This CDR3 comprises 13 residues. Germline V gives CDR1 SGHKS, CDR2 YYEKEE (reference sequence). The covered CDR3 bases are TGTGCCAGCAGCTTGTATAGCAATCAGCCC. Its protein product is CASSLYSNQP. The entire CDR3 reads CASSLYSNQPQHF.

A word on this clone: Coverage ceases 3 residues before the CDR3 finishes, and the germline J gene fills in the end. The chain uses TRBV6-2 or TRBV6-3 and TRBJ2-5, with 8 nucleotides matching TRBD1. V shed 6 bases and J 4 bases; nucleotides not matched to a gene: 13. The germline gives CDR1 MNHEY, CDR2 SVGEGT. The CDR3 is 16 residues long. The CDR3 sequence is CASSMGRQGMRETQYF. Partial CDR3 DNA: TGTGCCAGCAGCATGGGGAGACAGGGGATGAGAGAGACC.